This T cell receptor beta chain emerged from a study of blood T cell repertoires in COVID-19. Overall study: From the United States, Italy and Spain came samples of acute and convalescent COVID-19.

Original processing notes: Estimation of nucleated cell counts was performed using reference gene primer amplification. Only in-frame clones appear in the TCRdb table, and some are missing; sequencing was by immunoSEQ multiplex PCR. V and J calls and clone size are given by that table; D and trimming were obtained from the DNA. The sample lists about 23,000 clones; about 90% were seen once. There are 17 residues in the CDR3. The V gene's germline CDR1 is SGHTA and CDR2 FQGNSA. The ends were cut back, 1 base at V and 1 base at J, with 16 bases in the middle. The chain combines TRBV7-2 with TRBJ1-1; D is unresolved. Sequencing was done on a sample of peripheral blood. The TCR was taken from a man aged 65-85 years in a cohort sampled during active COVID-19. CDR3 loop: CASSLGRWEGPNTEAFF. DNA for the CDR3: TGTGCCAGCAGCTTAGGCCGGTGGGAGGGCCCGAACACTGAAGCTTTCTTT.